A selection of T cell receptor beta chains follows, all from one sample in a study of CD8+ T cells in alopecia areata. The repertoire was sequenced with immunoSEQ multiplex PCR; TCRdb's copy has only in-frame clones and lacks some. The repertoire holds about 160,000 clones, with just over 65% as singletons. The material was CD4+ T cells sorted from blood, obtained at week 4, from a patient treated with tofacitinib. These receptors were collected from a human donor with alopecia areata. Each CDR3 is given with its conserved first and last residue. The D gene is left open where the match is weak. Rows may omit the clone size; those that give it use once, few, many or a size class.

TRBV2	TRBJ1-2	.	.	CASREVKDAGDTF	TGTGCCAGCAGGGAGGTTAAGGACGCAGGGGACACCTTC
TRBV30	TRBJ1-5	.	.	CAWSEGGDGGQPQHF	TGTGCCTGGAGTGAAGGGGGGGACGGAGGTCAGCCCCAGCATTTT
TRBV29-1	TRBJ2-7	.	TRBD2	CSVGTSGGEQYF	TGCAGCGTTGGGACTAGCGGGGGCGAGCAGTACTTC
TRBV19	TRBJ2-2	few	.	CASRRGSGGELFF	TGTGCCAGTAGACGTGGTAGCGGTGGGGAGCTGTTTTTT
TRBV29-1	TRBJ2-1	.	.	CSVEDHRGEQFF	TGCAGCGTTGAAGATCATCGGGGTGAGCAGTTCTTC
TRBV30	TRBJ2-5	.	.	CAWSGDQETQYF	TGTGCCTGGAGCGGGGACCAAGAGACCCAGTACTTC
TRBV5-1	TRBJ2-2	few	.	CASSLQGGSTGELFF	TGCGCCAGCAGCTTACAGGGCGGAAGCACCGGGGAGCTGTTTTTT
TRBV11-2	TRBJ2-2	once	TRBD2	CASSLVAAGLPYTGELFF	TGTGCCAGCAGCTTAGTAGCGGCGGGACTACCCTACACCGGGGAGCTGTTTTTT
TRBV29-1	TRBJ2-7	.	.	CSVARGSYEQYF	TGCAGCGTTGCCCGGGGCTCCTACGAGCAGTACTTC
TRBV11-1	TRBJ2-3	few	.	CASSLRRDLTDTQYF	TGTGCCAGCAGCTTACGGAGGGACCTCACAGATACGCAGTATTTT
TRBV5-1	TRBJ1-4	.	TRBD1	CASSLSPGQGGGEDEKLFF	TGCGCCAGCAGCCTGTCCCCGGGACAGGGAGGAGGAGAGGATGAAAAACTGTTTTTT
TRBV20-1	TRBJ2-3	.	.	CSAGRGDTQYF	TGCAGTGCGGGACGTGGGGATACGCAGTATTTT
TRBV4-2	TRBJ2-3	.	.	CASSPMALAGVFTDTQYF	TGTGCCAGCAGCCCCATGGCCCTGGCAGGGGTGTTCACAGATACGCAGTATTTT
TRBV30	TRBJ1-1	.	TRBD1	CACGQDNTEAFF	TGTGCCTGCGGACAGGACAACACTGAAGCTTTCTTT
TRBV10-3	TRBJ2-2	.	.	CAISESTAVNTGELFF	TGTGCCATCAGTGAGTCGACGGCCGTCAACACCGGGGAGCTGTTTTTT
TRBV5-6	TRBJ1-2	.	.	CASSHDWGNYGYTF	TGTGCCAGCAGCCATGACTGGGGGAACTATGGCTACACCTTC
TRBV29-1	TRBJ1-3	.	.	CSVEYSGNTIYF	TGCAGCGTCGAATACTCTGGAAACACCATATATTTT
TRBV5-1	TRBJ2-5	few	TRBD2	CASSFSGGEETQYF	TGCGCCAGCAGCTTCAGCGGGGGGGAAGAGACCCAGTACTTC
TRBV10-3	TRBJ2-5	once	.	CATRRGEGTQYF	TGTGCCACCCGAAGGGGGGAAGGGACCCAGTACTTC
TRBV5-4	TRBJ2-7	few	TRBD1	CASSQTGKRQYF	TGTGCCAGCAGCCAGACAGGGAAAAGGCAGTACTTC
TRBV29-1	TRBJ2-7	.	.	CSVLKGLSYEQYF	TGCAGCGTTCTAAAAGGGTTGTCCTACGAGCAGTACTTC
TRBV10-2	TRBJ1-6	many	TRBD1	CASRPTGINSPLHF	TGCGCCAGCAGGCCGACAGGGATCAATTCACCCCTCCACTTT
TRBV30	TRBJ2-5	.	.	CAQGLETQYF	TGTGCCCAGGGGCTCGAGACCCAGTACTTC
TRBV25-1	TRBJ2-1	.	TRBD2	CASSDGGGYNEQFF	TGTGCCAGCAGTGATGGCGGGGGTTACAATGAGCAGTTCTTC
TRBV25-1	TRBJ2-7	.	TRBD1	CASRGQSSFEQYF	TGTGCCAGCCGGGGACAGTCTTCCTTCGAGCAGTACTTC
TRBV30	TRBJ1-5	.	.	CAWCAGGVNQPQHF	TGTGCCTGGTGTGCTGGGGGCGTTAATCAGCCCCAGCATTTT
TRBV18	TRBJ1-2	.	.	CASSPPSTENFYTF	TGTGCCAGCTCACCACCGTCGACAGAGAACTTCTACACCTTC
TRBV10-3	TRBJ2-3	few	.	CAISEAVTDTQYF	TGTGCCATCAGTGAGGCGGTAACAGATACGCAGTATTTT
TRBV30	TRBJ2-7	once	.	CAWSVKGLSRQYF	TGTGCCTGGAGTGTGAAAGGACTATCCAGGCAGTACTTC